A selection of T cell receptor beta chains follows, all from one sample in a study of shared clonotypes between healthy human individuals. The protocol was immunoSEQ multiplex PCR, while the TCRdb copy is restricted to in-frame clones and leaves out a portion. The data show around 560,000 clones, with roughly 96% seen just once and about 0.11% held by the top ten. What was sequenced was naive CD8+ T cells sorted from blood. The receptors originated from a woman younger than 45 in good health. The CDR3 runs from the conserved cysteine through the conserved F or W. The D gene is left open where the match is weak. The size field is filled for only some rows; it gives once, few, many or a size class.

size,D,J,V,CDR3,DNA
-,TRBD1,TRBJ2-7,TRBV5-1,CASSPLKGQGTGEQYF,TGCGCCAGCAGCCCTCTCAAGGGACAGGGGACGGGGGAGCAGTACTTC
-,-,TRBJ1-5,TRBV28,CASSATGNQPQHF,TGTGCCAGCAGTGCGACAGGCAATCAGCCCCAGCATTTT
-,-,TRBJ1-1,TRBV7-9,CASSPSFGPESEAFF,TGTGCCAGCAGCCCTTCATTCGGGCCAGAGTCTGAAGCTTTCTTT
-,-,TRBJ2-7,TRBV11-2,CASSLSSDYEQYF,TGTGCCAGCAGCTTAAGTAGCGACTACGAGCAGTACTTC
-,-,TRBJ2-7,TRBV19,CASTLKRSKDWTYEQYF,TGTGCCAGTACTCTAAAGAGGTCGAAGGACTGGACCTACGAGCAGTACTTC
-,-,TRBJ2-5,TRBV27,CASSRLDSSQETQYF,TGTGCCAGCAGTCGACTAGATTCGTCGCAAGAGACCCAGTACTTC
-,-,TRBJ2-2,TRBV4-2,CASSQSGAKPASNTGELFF,TGTGCCAGCAGCCAATCAGGAGCCAAACCTGCGTCGAACACCGGGGAGCTGTTTTTT
-,TRBD2,TRBJ2-1,TRBV23-1,CASSQGLAEYNEQFF,TGCGCCAGCAGTCAAGGACTAGCGGAGTACAATGAGCAGTTCTTC
-,TRBD2,TRBJ2-7,TRBV4-1,CASSQDQAGEATEQYF,TGCGCCAGCAGCCAAGATCAAGCGGGAGAAGCGACCGAGCAGTACTTC
-,TRBD2,TRBJ2-3,TRBV28,CASSPGTSDYTDTQYF,TGTGCCAGCAGCCCCGGGACTAGCGACTACACAGATACGCAGTATTTT
-,TRBD2,TRBJ2-7,TRBV6-5,CASRPSGAYEQYF,TGTGCCAGCAGGCCTAGCGGCGCCTACGAGCAGTACTTC
-,TRBD2,TRBJ2-7,TRBV15,CATSVGTSGSYEQYF,TGTGCCACCAGCGTCGGGACTAGCGGGTCCTACGAGCAGTACTTC
-,TRBD2,TRBJ2-1,TRBV4-2,CASSPPRLLAGGNEQFF,TGTGCCAGCAGCCCCCCCCGGTTGCTAGCGGGAGGGAATGAGCAGTTCTTC
-,TRBD1,TRBJ2-7,TRBV15,CATSRETGSLYEQYF,TGTGCCACCAGCAGAGAGACAGGGTCCCTTTACGAGCAGTACTTC
-,TRBD1,TRBJ2-7,TRBV19,CASSIKGQGEGNEQYF,TGTGCCAGTAGTATAAAAGGACAGGGAGAAGGAAACGAGCAGTACTTC
-,-,TRBJ2-7,TRBV16,CASSQFRGGVLGEQYF,TGTGCCAGCAGCCAATTCAGAGGCGGGGTTTTAGGCGAGCAGTACTTC
-,-,TRBJ2-7,TRBV27,CASSPSGGTYEQYF,TGTGCCAGCAGTCCCTCCGGGGGCACCTACGAGCAGTACTTC
-,-,TRBJ1-2,TRBV7-9,CASSSPGQYYGYTF,TGTGCCAGCAGCTCCCCCGGACAGTACTATGGCTACACCTTC
-,TRBD1,TRBJ2-7,TRBV7-8,CASSFFSGTGSYEQYF,TGTGCCAGCAGCTTCTTTTCCGGGACAGGTTCCTACGAGCAGTACTTC
-,-,TRBJ1-1,TRBV6-4,CASSGGAEAFF,TGTGCCAGCAGTGGGGGGGCTGAAGCTTTCTTT
-,TRBD1,TRBJ2-1,TRBV10-3,CATKPEGTGMNEQFF,TGTGCCACCAAGCCCGAAGGGACAGGGATGAATGAGCAGTTCTTC
-,-,TRBJ2-1,TRBV12-5,CASGLGRETYNEQFF,TGTGCTAGTGGTTTGGGCAGAGAAACTTACAATGAGCAGTTCTTC
-,-,TRBJ2-1,TRBV9,CASSVVAMGSNEQFF,TGTGCCAGCAGCGTAGTAGCGATGGGTTCCAATGAGCAGTTCTTC
once,TRBD1,TRBJ2-7,TRBV4-1,CASSQGTGGFPDGEQYF,TGCGCCAGCAGCCAAGGGACAGGGGGATTCCCGGATGGCGAGCAGTACTTC
-,TRBD2,TRBJ2-5,TRBV28,CASSLGTSGHPQYF,TGTGCCAGCAGTTTAGGGACTAGCGGTCATCCCCAGTACTTC
once,-,TRBJ2-2,TRBV28,CASSLSNVPQGWRTGELFF,TGTGCCAGCAGTTTATCCAATGTCCCCCAGGGGTGGCGCACCGGGGAGCTGTTTTTT
-,TRBD1,TRBJ1-2,TRBV9,CASSDGRGRGTGSNYGYTF,TGTGCCAGCAGCGATGGGAGGGGGCGCGGGACAGGATCTAACTATGGCTACACCTTC